Each of the 3 T cell receptor beta chains below was sequenced from the same sample in a study of T-cell memory formation after mild COVID-19. TCRdb used MiXCR to reprocess the 5' RACE reads, holding one entry per CDR3 protein. Among roughly 250,000 distinct CDR3 sequences listed, around 17% were seen once. Sequencing was performed on PBMCs or a T cell subset sorted from them (not recorded which). The receptors were sampled from a young man who had mild COVID-19 (a few samples of this study predate the infection). Cell type and time point are not known.

V is TRBV5-6 and J is TRBJ2-3; D ambiguous. Between the trimmed V and J ends, which lost 0 bases and 6 bases, there was a span of 11 bases. CDR1 and CDR2 from the germline V gene are SGHDT and YYEEEE. The length of the CDR3 is 14 residues. This CDR3 is CASSLDLRADTQYF. CDR3 nucleotide sequence: TGTGCCAGCAGCTTGGATTTACGGGCCGATACGCAGTATTTT.

This clonotype was counted between two and nine times. This chain uses TRBV29-1 with TRBJ2-1, with no clear D. CDR1 is SQVTM, CDR2 ANQGSEA, per germline. The CDR3 sequence is 12 residues long. V lost 2 bases and J 4 bases, leaving 6 bases between the germline ends. CDR3 protein: CSVELGYNEQFF. In DNA, the CDR3 is TGCAGCGTTGAACTGGGATACAATGAGCAGTTCTTC.

This clonotype was seen a handful of times. This chain links TRBV21-1 with TRBJ2-1; TRBD1, the table's D call, lacks a check against the DNA. TRBV21-1 corresponds to a pseudogene. The CDR3 has 12 amino acids. The CDR3 nucleotides read TGTGCCATCTCCGGGATCTACAATGAGCAGTTCTTC. It translates to CAISGIYNEQFF.